This T cell receptor (beta chain) was captured by sequencing in a study of T cell responses to AZD1222 COVID-19 vaccine. General study points: Clonal diversity may have been underestimated in mostly white British donors. Seropositive status at baseline applied to only 6 or 7 AZD1222 recipients.

As regards this clone: The antigen is undetermined.

Deletions cut 8 bases from V and 2 bases from J, with 17 bases between. The CDR3 totals 15 residues. CDR1 and CDR2 (germline): PRHDT, FYEKMQ (reference sequence). Here immunoSEQ multiplex PCR was the method, and the copy in TCRdb shows in-frame clones only, minus some. This repertoire shows approximately 80,000 clones, about 87% found once; its top ten account for approximately 5.7%. This chain connects TRBV13 to TRBJ2-3; D not resolved. Sequenced here: peripheral blood, sampled on day 0 of AZD1222 vaccination. This clonotype was sampled from an adult in good health. The CDR3 loop reads CASRRRESSTDTQYF. The CDR3 nucleotides read TGTGCCAGCCGCCGCCGTGAGAGTTCCACAGATACGCAGTATTTT.